This TCR beta chain appears in the sequencing data of a study of T cells after yellow fever vaccination. The CDR3 runs to 15 residues. Germline V lookup: CDR1 DFQATT, CDR2 SNEGSKA (reference sequence). Between the trimmed V and J ends, which lost 2 bases and 4 bases, there was a span of 17 bases. TCRdb re-derived calls from the 5' RACE reads in MiXCR, one entry per CDR3 protein. The data contain some 290,000 distinct CDR3 sequences, around 11% of them seen just once; the ten biggest clones take up less than 3.5%. This TCR came from a young man who received the YFV17D yellow fever vaccine. Sequencing used CD4+ T cells sorted from PBMCs, obtained 45 days after the yellow fever booster vaccination. The chain links TRBV20-1 to TRBJ1-1; D might be TRBD1 (6 bases). In DNA, the CDR3 is TGCAGTGCTAGATCCCCTATCACAGGGACCACTGAAGCTTTCTTT. Its protein is CSARSPITGTTEAFF.